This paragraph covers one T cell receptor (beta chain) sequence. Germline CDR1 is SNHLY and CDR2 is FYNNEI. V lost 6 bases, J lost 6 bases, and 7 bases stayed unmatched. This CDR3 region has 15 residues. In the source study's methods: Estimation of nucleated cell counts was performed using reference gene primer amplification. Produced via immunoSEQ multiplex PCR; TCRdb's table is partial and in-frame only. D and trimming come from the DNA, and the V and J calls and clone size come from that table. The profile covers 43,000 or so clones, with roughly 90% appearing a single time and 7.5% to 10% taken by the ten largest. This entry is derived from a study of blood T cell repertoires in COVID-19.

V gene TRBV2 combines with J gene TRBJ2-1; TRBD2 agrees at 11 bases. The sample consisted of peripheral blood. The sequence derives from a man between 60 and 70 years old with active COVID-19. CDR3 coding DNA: TGTGCCAGCAGCGAACTAGCGGGAGCGGGCAATGAGCAGTTCTTC. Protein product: CASSELAGAGNEQFF.